The 31 T cell receptor beta chains given below trace back to one sample, sequenced in a study of T cell responses to AZD1222 COVID-19 vaccine. Sequencing used immunoSEQ multiplex PCR; TCRdb keeps in-frame clones, though not all of them. This table has some 130,000 clones, about 91% appearing once. The material was peripheral blood, obtained on day 0 of AZD1222 vaccination. Every receptor here comes from an adult in good health.

The chain uses TRBV13 and TRBJ1-6; TRBD1 might be the D (5 bases). The V and J ends lost 2 bases and 9 bases respectively, with 17 bases between them. The CDR3 runs 16 residues. CDR1 and CDR2 from the germline V gene are PRHDT and FYEKMQ (reference sequence). The CDR3 DNA reads TGTGCCAGCAGCTTATCGTTTTGGCAGGGAGGTTCACCCCTCCACTTT. Residues: CASSLSFWQGGSPLHF.

The genes are TRBV7-6 and TRBJ2-1; a possible D gene is TRBD1 (5 bases). The V and J ends lost 3 bases and 0 bases respectively, with 24 bases between them. The CDR3 consists of 20 residues. Germline CDR1 is SGHVS and CDR2 is FNYEAQ. The CDR3 nucleotides read TGTGCCAGCAGCTTTCGTTTCGCGCCGGGCAGGGCGAGCTCCTACAATGAGCAGTTCTTC. This encodes CASSFRFAPGRASSYNEQFF.

The genes are TRBV12-3 or TRBV12-4 and TRBJ1-5, with no clear D. V lost 6 bases to trimming and J lost 7 bases, with 10 bases between them. The CDR3 is 12 residues long. The CDR3 bases are TGTGCCAGCAGGCTACCGGGGCAGCCCCAGCATTTT. It codes for CASRLPGQPQHF.

This chain connects TRBV7-2 to TRBJ1-2; no reliable D call. V lost 5 bases, J lost 7 bases, and 14 bases lay in between. The germline V gene encodes CDR1 SGHTA and CDR2 FQGNSA. The CDR3 consists of 13 residues. CDR3 nucleotide sequence: TGTGCCAGCAGCGCGACGAGTACTGCTGGCTACACCTTC. It yields the protein CASSATSTAGYTF.

This chain links TRBV5-1 with TRBJ2-5, with TRBD1 matching 8 bases. CDR1 is SGHRS and CDR2 is YFSETQ in the germline V gene. Losses at the gene ends were 0 bases for V and 4 bases for J; bases not matched to a gene: 5. This CDR3 is 15 amino acids long. The CDR3 loop reads CASSLAFRGRETQYF. The CDR3 DNA reads TGCGCCAGCAGCTTGGCCTTCAGGGGGCGAGAGACCCAGTACTTC.

The V gene is TRBV6-5, the J gene TRBJ2-3; the match to TRBD2 covers 9 bases. V was clipped by 1 base and J by 2 bases; unmatched bases: 4. The CDR3 sequence is 16 residues long. From germline, CDR1 is MNHEY and CDR2 SVGAGI. The chain's CDR3 is CASSYWLAGATDTQYF. The CDR3 DNA sequence: TGTGCCAGCAGTTACTGGTTAGCGGGAGCCACAGATACGCAGTATTTT.

The chain combines TRBV2 with TRBJ1-1; D is unresolved. From germline, CDR1 is SNHLY and CDR2 FYNNEI. Trimming took off 2 bases at V and 6 bases at J, with 4 bases between the two ends. This CDR3 comprises 11 residues. CDR3 sequence reads: CASSEFAEAFF. In DNA form, the CDR3 reads TGTGCCAGCAGTGAATTCGCTGAAGCTTTCTTT.

The chain carries TRBV7-2 and TRBJ2-3; 11 bases are a match to TRBD1. CDR3 size: 15 residues. The V and J ends lost 5 bases and 6 bases, in that order; junction bases with no gene match: 7. Germline loops: CDR1 SGHTA, CDR2 FQGNSA. The CDR3 is CASSPPDRGHDTQYF. The CDR3 nucleotides are TGTGCCAGCAGCCCCCCGGACAGGGGGCATGATACGCAGTATTTT.

The rearrangement links TRBV5-8 to TRBJ2-7, with D perhaps matching TRBD1 (5 bases). The CDR3 is 15 amino acids. V lost 0 bases and J lost 0, with 10 bases in between. Germline CDR1 and CDR2: SGHTS and YDEGEE. The CDR3 sequence is CASSLDQGSSYEQYF. DNA for the CDR3: TGTGCCAGCAGCTTGGACCAGGGATCCTCCTACGAGCAGTACTTC. The variable domain in full, with the rest retrieved from reference TRBV5-8 and TRBJ2-7, is EAGVTQSPTHLIKTRGQQATLRCSPISGHTSVYWYQQALGLGLQFLLWYDEGEERNRGNFPPRFSGRQFPNYSSELNVNALELEDSALYLCASSLDQGSSYEQYFGPGTRLTVT.

This clone came up once. CDR3 in DNA: TGTGCCATCAGTGAGTCCGATACGCAGTATTTT. Amino acid sequence: CAISESDTQYF. The V and J genes are TRBV10-3 and TRBJ2-3; no clear D. CDR1 is ENHRY and CDR2 is SYGVKD in the germline V gene. The CDR3 consists of 11 residues. With 0 bases removed from V and 6 bases from J, the gap between germline ends came to 1 base.

This chain uses TRBV27 with TRBJ1-5; a weak D match, TRBD1 (6 bases). With 3 bases removed from V and 1 base from J, the gap between germline ends came to 10 bases. This CDR3 has 15 amino acids. The germline CDR1 and CDR2 sequences are MNHEY and SMNVEV (reference sequence). CDR3 residues: CASSLWGPSNQPQHF. CDR3 nucleotides: TGTGCCAGCAGTTTGTGGGGGCCCAGCAATCAGCCCCAGCATTTT.

V and J are TRBV2 and TRBJ1-4, with unresolved D. The CDR3 covers 11 residues. Per germline, CDR1 SNHLY and CDR2 FYNNEI. V was pared by 7 bases and J by 9 bases, with 9 bases between. CDR3 nucleotide sequence: TGTGCCAGCATCTCAAGGCAAAAACTGTTTTTT. Protein: CASISRQKLFF.

CDR3 region: CASSLGGGFSNGYTF. The CDR3 DNA is TGCGCCAGCAGCTTGGGAGGGGGCTTCAGTAATGGCTACACCTTC. This rearrangement joins TRBV5-1 to TRBJ1-2; 7 nucleotides agree with TRBD1. Per the germline V gene, CDR1 is SGHRS and CDR2 is YFSETQ. This CDR3 comprises 15 residues. The V gene end was trimmed by 0 bases and the J gene end by 6 bases; junction bases not matched to a gene: 8. The full variable domain, with the rest looked up from reference TRBV5-1 and TRBJ1-2, is KAGVTQTPRYLIKTRGQQVTLSCSPISGHRSVSWYQQTPGQGLQFLFEYFSETQRNKGNFPGRFSGRQFSNSRSEMNVSTLELGDSALYLCASSLGGGFSNGYTFGSGTRLTVV.

The V and J genes are TRBV4-1 and TRBJ2-1; a weak D match, TRBD1 (6 bases). The CDR3 has 15 residues. V was cut by 2 bases and J by 4 bases, with 12 bases left in between. Germline V gene data show CDR1 as MGHRA and CDR2 as YSYEKL. Here the CDR3 DNA reads TGCGCCAGCAGCCAACGGATCCAGGGGTACAATGAGCAGTTCTTC. The encoded protein is CASSQRIQGYNEQFF.

The V gene is TRBV5-1, the J gene TRBJ2-2; D is ambiguous. V was shortened by 6 bases and J by 5 bases, with 17 bases between the two germline ends. Germline CDR1 and CDR2: SGHRS and YFSETQ. The CDR3 covers 15 residues. CDR3 in DNA: TGCGCCAGCAACCCCGTAAGTTTAGGAACCGGGGAGCTGTTTTTT. Translating it yields CASNPVSLGTGELFF.

J is TRBJ1-3 and V is TRBV2; no reliable D call. Between the trimmed V and J ends, which lost 9 bases and 0 bases, there was a span of 6 bases. The CDR3 totals 12 residues. CDR1 and CDR2 (germline): SNHLY, FYNNEI. The CDR3 here is CASMSSGNTIYF. The CDR3, as DNA: TGTGCCAGTATGAGCTCTGGAAACACCATATATTTT.

V and J are TRBV14 and TRBJ1-6; TRBD1 aligns across 8 bases. Unmatched junction bases numbered 1, after V lost 4 bases and J lost 5 bases. The CDR3 runs 14 residues. Germline CDR1 SGHDN, CDR2 FVKESK. The CDR3 nucleotides are TGTGCCAGCAGCCGACAGGGGAATAATTCACCCCTCCACTTT. This sequence encodes CASSRQGNNSPLHF.

The rearrangement links TRBV7-9 to TRBJ2-7; 10 bases map to TRBD1. The germline V gene encodes CDR1 SEHNR and CDR2 FQNEAQ (reference sequence). The CDR3 loop spans 16 amino acids. J was trimmed by 5 bases and V by 3 bases; bases with no gene match: 10. The DNA for the CDR3 is TGTGCCAGCAGCTTTAGCCCGGGACAGGGGATCAACGAGCAGTACTTC. Translating it yields CASSFSPGQGINEQYF.

V usage is TRBV7-2 and J usage is TRBJ1-1; perhaps TRBD1 as D (5 bases). The V end lost 5 bases, the J end lost 0 bases, and 10 bases lay between the germline ends. From germline, CDR1 is SGHTA and CDR2 FQGNSA. The CDR3 loop spans 14 amino acids. The CDR3 loop reads CASSREGLNTEAFF. CDR3 nucleotide sequence: TGTGCCAGCAGCCGTGAGGGGCTGAACACTGAAGCTTTCTTT.

This chain joins TRBV6-5 and TRBJ1-6; 8 bases map to TRBD1. Germline-derived CDR1 and CDR2 are MNHEY and SVGAGI. Trimming removed 4 bases from V and 7 bases from J; junction bases left unmatched: 3. This CDR3 comprises 14 residues. The CDR3 here is CASSSRDRNSPLHF. DNA of the CDR3: TGTGCCAGCAGTTCCCGGGACAGGAATTCACCCCTCCACTTT.

This clone has a single count. This chain uses TRBV5-1 with TRBJ2-7; D is ambiguous. V was shortened by 0 bases and J by 6 bases, with 13 bases between the two germline ends. Germline CDR1 is SGHRS and CDR2 is YFSETQ. This CDR3 spans 14 amino acids. The CDR3 DNA follows: TGCGCCAGCAGCTTGGCCGGAAGGGCGTCCGAGCAGTACTTC. Its protein is CASSLAGRASEQYF.

J is TRBJ1-6 and V is TRBV27, with D possibly TRBD1 on 5 matching bases. Per the germline V gene, CDR1 is MNHEY and CDR2 is SMNVEV (reference sequence). V was trimmed by 7 bases and J by 7 bases, leaving 14 bases between them. CDR3 length equals 14 residues. The CDR3 DNA sequence: TGTGCCAGCACCATCGGGACGACCAATTCACCCCTCCACTTT. This translates into CASTIGTTNSPLHF.

The rearrangement uses TRBV25-1 and TRBJ1-1; D call uncertain. This CDR3 has 11 residues. Germline V gene lookup returns CDR1 MGHDK and CDR2 SYGVNS. V lost 0 bases and J lost 5, with 1 base in between. CDR3 loop: CASSEYTEAFF. The CDR3 DNA reads TGTGCCAGCAGTGAATATACTGAAGCTTTCTTT.

The chain carries TRBV18 and TRBJ1-3, with D maybe TRBD1 (6 bases). Trimming pared 0 bases from V and 3 bases from J, leaving 18 bases between. The germline CDR1 and CDR2 sequences are KGHSH and LQKENI. This CDR3 contains 18 residues. CDR3 loop: CASSPPMMAGALGNTIYF. In nucleotides, the CDR3 is TGTGCCAGCTCACCACCGATGATGGCGGGGGCACTTGGAAACACCATATATTTT. Full variable domain (missing parts from reference TRBV18 and TRBJ1-3): NAGVMQNPRHLVRRRGQEARLRCSPMKGHSHVYWYRQLPEEGLKFMVYLQKENIIDESGMPKERFSAEFPKEGPSILRIQQVVRGDSAAYFCASSPPMMAGALGNTIYFGEGSWLTVV.

The genes are TRBV5-1 and TRBJ1-3; TRBD1 might be the D (6 bases). Trimming shortened V by 0 bases and J by 4 bases, and 8 bases separated the two germline ends. CDR3 length equals 14 residues. Germline loops: CDR1 SGHRS, CDR2 YFSETQ. CDR3 loop: CASSLGGPGNTIYF. The CDR3, as DNA: TGCGCCAGCAGCTTGGGGGGGCCGGGAAACACCATATATTTT.

This clone was found once. The rearrangement links TRBV12-3 or TRBV12-4 to TRBJ1-2; unclear D gene. The CDR3 is made up of 13 amino acids. The V end was cut by 1 base, the J end by 5 bases, with 8 bases between. This CDR3 reads CASSLGGLYGYTF. The CDR3 coding sequence is TGTGCCAGCAGTTTAGGGGGTCTTTATGGCTACACCTTC.

The chain recombines TRBV6-7 with TRBJ2-5, with 7 bases identical to TRBD1. TRBV6-7 is assigned to the ORF class and has an uncertain function. After removal of 7 bases from V and 2 bases from J, the junction contained 16 bases not matched to a gene. The CDR3 loop spans 17 amino acids. This CDR3 reads CASTLTDGQEIQETQYF. The CDR3 coding sequence is TGTGCCAGCACCCTAACCGACGGACAGGAGATACAAGAGACCCAGTACTTC.

J is TRBJ2-4 and V is TRBV5-1; 7 bases are shared with TRBD2. After removal of 0 bases from V and 13 bases from J, the junction contained 13 bases not matched to a gene. The CDR3 extends over 15 amino acids. Germline V gives CDR1 SGHRS, CDR2 YFSETQ. The DNA of the CDR3 is TGCGCCAGCAGCTTGGTAGGCAGGGACTACGCGGGACAGTACTTC. Its translation is CASSLVGRDYAGQYF. The full variable domain, completed using reference TRBV5-1 and TRBJ2-4, is KAGVTQTPRYLIKTRGQQVTLSCSPISGHRSVSWYQQTPGQGLQFLFEYFSETQRNKGNFPGRFSGRQFSNSRSEMNVSTLELGDSALYLCASSLVGRDYAGQYFGAGTRLSVL.

This rearrangement joins TRBV19 to TRBJ2-3, with D unresolved. The CDR3 extends over 15 amino acids. CDR1 is LNHDA, CDR2 SQIVND, per germline (reference sequence). The V gene lost 2 bases and the J gene lost 0 bases, with 9 bases spanning the gap. CDR3 protein: CASSISATSTDTQYF. DNA for the CDR3: TGTGCCAGTAGTATAAGCGCAACCAGCACAGATACGCAGTATTTT.

The chain joins TRBV30 to TRBJ2-6, with TRBD2 matching 11 bases. The V and J ends lost 1 base and 2 bases, in that order; junction bases with no gene match: 10. CDR1 is GTSNPN, CDR2 SVGIG, per germline (reference sequence). The CDR3 is 19 amino acids. Here the CDR3 DNA reads TGTGCCTGGAGTGGGTTAGCGGGAGGGCAATCCCCTGGGGCCAACGTCCTGACTTTC. It encodes CAWSGLAGGQSPGANVLTF.

The rearrangement joins TRBV2 to TRBJ2-4; D not resolved. This CDR3 is built from 12 residues. Germline CDR1 reads SNHLY; CDR2 reads FYNNEI. V lost 7 bases to trimming and J lost 4 bases, with 8 bases between them. In nucleotides, the CDR3 is TGTGCCAGCACCGCGGAGAAAAACATTCAGTACTTC. Amino acid sequence: CASTAEKNIQYF.